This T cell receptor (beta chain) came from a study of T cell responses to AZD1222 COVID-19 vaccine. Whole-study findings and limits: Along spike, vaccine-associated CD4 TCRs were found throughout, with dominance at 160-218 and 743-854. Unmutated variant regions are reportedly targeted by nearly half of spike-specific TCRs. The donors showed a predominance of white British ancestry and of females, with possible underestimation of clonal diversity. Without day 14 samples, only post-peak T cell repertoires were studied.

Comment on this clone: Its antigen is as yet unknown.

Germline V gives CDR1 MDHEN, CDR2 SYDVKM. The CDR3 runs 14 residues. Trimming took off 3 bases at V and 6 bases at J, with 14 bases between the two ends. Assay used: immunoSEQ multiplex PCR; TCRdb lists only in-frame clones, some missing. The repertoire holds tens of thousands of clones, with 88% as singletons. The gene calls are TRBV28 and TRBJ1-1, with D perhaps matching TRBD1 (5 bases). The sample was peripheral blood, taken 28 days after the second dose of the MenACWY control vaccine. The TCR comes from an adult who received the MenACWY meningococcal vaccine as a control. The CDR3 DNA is TGTGCCAGCAGTTTTCTGCTTTGGGACGCTGAAGCTTTCTTT. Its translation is CASSFLLWDAEAFF.